This TCR beta chain was recovered during a study of shared clonotypes between healthy human individuals. General observations from the study: Naive subsets typically showed greater estimated richness than memory subsets.

Concerning this clone itself: What it recognizes is unknown. The same CDR3 arises from other DNA sequences in this sample as well.

Sequenced by immunoSEQ multiplex PCR; TCRdb stores in-frame clones only, minus some. The sample includes some 1.5 million clones, around 98% of them seen just once. Germline loops: CDR1 SGHDN, CDR2 FVKESK. This CDR3 has 13 amino acids. The V and J ends lost 2 bases and 5 bases respectively, with 7 bases between them. The receptor comes from a man aged 30 to 45 in good health. J is TRBJ1-5 and V is TRBV14; D remains ambiguous. Sequenced: naive CD4+ T cells sorted from blood. As for subset: CD45RA+ positively selected. This CDR3 reads CASSQWGDQPQHF. The CDR3 region has the DNA TGTGCCAGCAGCCAATGGGGAGATCAGCCCCAGCATTTT. The whole variable domain, remainder taken from reference TRBV14 and TRBJ1-5, is EAGVTQFPSHSVIEKGQTVTLRCDPISGHDNLYWYRRVMGKEIKFLLHFVKESKQDESGMPNNRFLAERTGGTYSTLKVQPAELEDSGVYFCASSQWGDQPQHFGDGTRLSIL.